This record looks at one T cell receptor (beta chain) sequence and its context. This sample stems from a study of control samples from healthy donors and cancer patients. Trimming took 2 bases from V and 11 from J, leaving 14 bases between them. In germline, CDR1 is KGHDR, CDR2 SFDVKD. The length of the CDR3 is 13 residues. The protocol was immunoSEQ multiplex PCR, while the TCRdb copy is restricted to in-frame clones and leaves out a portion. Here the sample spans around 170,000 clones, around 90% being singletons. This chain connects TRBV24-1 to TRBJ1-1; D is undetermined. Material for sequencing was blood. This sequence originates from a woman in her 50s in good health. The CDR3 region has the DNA TGTGCCACCAGTGATTCGGACCCCCAGAAGGCTTTCTTT. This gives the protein CATSDSDPQKAFF.